The clone carrying this T cell receptor beta chain was detected a few times. Profiled with immunoSEQ multiplex PCR; TCRdb holds only in-frame clones, not every one. Of over 130,000 clones detected, around 90% appear once; the ten largest clones hold about 3.3%. Whether given at about 4 or about 12 weeks, second doses were pooled. Germline V gives CDR1 KGHDR, CDR2 SFDVKD. The V and J ends lost 3 bases and 5 bases, in that order; junction bases with no gene match: 4. The CDR3 length is 15 residues. These data belong to a study of T cell responses to AZD1222 COVID-19 vaccine. This specimen was peripheral blood, taken 28 days after the second AZD1222 dose. The receptor was isolated from an adult who received the AZD1222 COVID-19 vaccine. This sequence joins TRBV24-1 and TRBJ2-3; 10 nucleotides agree with TRBD1. The CDR3 DNA reads TGTGCCACCAGTGATGCCGGGACAGGGGAAGATACGCAGTATTTT. Amino acids: CATSDAGTGEDTQYF.